These 21 T cell receptor beta chains were sequenced from one sample in a study of blood T cell repertoires in COVID-19. The assay was immunoSEQ multiplex PCR, and TCRdb's table has in-frame clones only and misses some. Of 250,000 to 400,000 clones listed, around 88% are singletons. Sample: peripheral blood. All receptors come from a woman aged 25-40 years with COVID-19, enrolled during active disease.

This chain links TRBV18 with TRBJ2-3; possibly TRBD2 for D (6 bases). The CDR3 totals 13 residues. CDR1 KGHSH and CDR2 LQKENI come from the germline V gene. The V and J ends lost 5 bases and 4 bases respectively, with 10 bases between them. CDR3 coding DNA: TGTGCCAGCTCAGTGGGGGGAGCAGATACGCAGTATTTT. Translated, it gives CASSVGGADTQYF. Looking up the rest from reference TRBV18 and TRBJ2-3 gives the full variable domain: NAGVMQNPRHLVRRRGQEARLRCSPMKGHSHVYWYRQLPEEGLKFMVYLQKENIIDESGMPKERFSAEFPKEGPSILRIQQVVRGDSAAYFCASSVGGADTQYFGPGTRLTVL.

As concerns this clone: This could be a read error, since a much larger clone is one nucleotide away. Different DNA sequences within this sample yield the same CDR3. The chain couples TRBV28 to TRBJ1-1; D might be TRBD1 (6 bases). This CDR3 spans 13 amino acids. Trimming shortened V by 3 bases and J by 1 base, and 6 bases separated the two germline ends. The V gene's germline CDR1 is MDHEN and CDR2 SYDVKM. This chain's CDR3 is CASSFRGNTEAFF. The CDR3 DNA is TGTGCCAGCAGTTTCAGGGGGAACACTGAAGCTTTCTTT.

This chain uses TRBV20-1 with TRBJ1-5; D gene unclear. The germline V gene encodes CDR1 DFQATT and CDR2 SNEGSKA (reference sequence). V shed 1 base and J shed 7 bases, with 5 bases lying between them. The length of the CDR3 is 11 residues. This chain's CDR3 is CSARGVQPQHF. The CDR3 DNA reads as TGCAGTGCTAGAGGAGTCCAGCCCCAGCATTTT.

In regard to this clone: The sample holds other DNA sequences that translate to the same CDR3. This chain uses TRBV19 with TRBJ1-1; D may be TRBD1 (5 bases). This CDR3 is built from 13 residues. Germline CDR1 reads LNHDA; CDR2 reads SQIVND (reference sequence). V was trimmed by 5 bases and J by 1 base, leaving 8 bases between them. The CDR3 region is CASSLGQNTEAFF. The CDR3 bases are TGTGCCAGTAGTCTCGGACAGAACACTGAAGCTTTCTTT. Full variable domain (remainder filled in from reference TRBV19 and TRBJ1-1): DGGITQSPKYLFRKEGQNVTLSCEQNLNHDAMYWYRQDPGQGLRLIYYSQIVNDFQKGDIAEGYSVSREKKESFPLTVTSAQKNPTAFYLCASSLGQNTEAFFGQGTRLTVV.

The CDR3 sequence: CASSTLTGGSYNEQFF. The DNA for the CDR3 is TGTGCCAGCTCAACCCTGACAGGCGGCTCCTACAATGAGCAGTTCTTC. The V call is TRBV18, the J call TRBJ2-1, with a tentative D call TRBD1 (6 bases). The CDR3 has 16 residues. Trimming took 5 bases from V and 0 from J, leaving 14 bases between them. Germline lookup yields CDR1 KGHSH and CDR2 LQKENI.

This chain joins TRBV28 and TRBJ1-1; 12 bases align to TRBD1. The germline V gene encodes CDR1 MDHEN and CDR2 SYDVKM. The ends lost 7 bases at V and 9 bases at J; junction bases unmatched: 9. This CDR3 has 14 amino acids. This CDR3 is CASNLPGQGAKAFF. As DNA, the CDR3 is TGTGCCAGCAATCTACCGGGACAGGGGGCGAAAGCTTTCTTT.

The chain recombines TRBV4-3 with TRBJ2-6, with 8 bases that match TRBD2. This CDR3 spans 19 amino acids. V lost 0 bases to trimming and J lost 2 bases; unmatched junction nucleotides: 9. Looked up from germline, CDR1 is LGHNA and CDR2 is YSLEER. This chain's CDR3 is CASSQDWLGGATGANVLTF. The CDR3 bases are TGCGCCAGCAGCCAAGACTGGCTCGGGGGGGCAACTGGGGCCAACGTCCTGACTTTC.

CDR3 sequence (DNA): TGTGCCAGCAGGCTGGACACAACCCGTGGCTACACCTTC. This encodes CASRLDTTRGYTF. The chain recombines TRBV2 with TRBJ1-2; D perhaps matches TRBD1 (5 bases). The CDR3 is made up of 13 amino acids. The germline V gene has CDR1 SNHLY and CDR2 FYNNEI. V lost 6 bases and J 7 bases, leaving 15 bases between the germline ends.

The chain couples TRBV5-1 to TRBJ1-2, with D possibly being TRBD1 (6 bases). The CDR3 extends over 14 amino acids. V was clipped by 5 bases and J by 5 bases, with 16 bases between them. Germline V CDR1 and CDR2: SGHRS, YFSETQ. CDR3 nucleotide sequence: TGCGCCAGCAGTTCGGAACAGGGAAGGTATGGCTACACCTTC. It yields the protein CASSSEQGRYGYTF.

The chain uses TRBV21-1 and TRBJ1-4; TRBD1 reflects the table's D call only, with no check against the DNA. TRBV21-1 is assigned pseudogene status. The CDR3 consists of 18 residues. CDR3 sequence reads: CASSLRTGGVRRNEKLFF. CDR3 nucleotide sequence: TGTGCCAGCAGCCTACGGACAGGGGGCGTAAGGCGTAATGAAAAACTGTTTTTT.

The chain recombines TRBV28 with TRBJ2-1; 7 bases are a match to TRBD1. Germline V gene sequence: CDR1 MDHEN, CDR2 SYDVKM. The CDR3 has 14 amino acids. The junction had 8 bases not matched to a gene; V was cut back by 5 bases and J by 7 bases. The CDR3 loop reads CASSHSYRGNEQFF. CDR3 sequence (DNA): TGTGCCAGCAGTCACTCATACAGGGGAAATGAGCAGTTCTTC.

V is TRBV6-6 and J is TRBJ2-7; 8 bases line up with TRBD1. This CDR3 region has 16 residues. Trimming took 5 bases from V and 2 from J; bases not matched to a gene: 11. Germline V gene data show CDR1 as MNHNY and CDR2 as SVGAGI (reference sequence). Written as DNA, the CDR3 is TGTGCCAGCAGTCACTTAGGACAGGGCGGAACCTACGAGCAGTACGTC. As protein: CASSHLGQGGTYEQYV.

The J gene is TRBJ2-1, the V gene TRBV11-3; 11 bases map to TRBD2. The CDR3 runs 15 residues. Losses at the gene ends were 1 base for V and 12 bases for J; bases not matched to a gene: 8. Per the germline V gene, CDR1 is SGHNT and CDR2 is YENEEA. CDR3 residues: CASSLARLAGNSQFF. CDR3 nucleotides: TGTGCCAGCAGCTTAGCCAGACTAGCGGGGAATTCGCAGTTCTTC.

CDR3 sequence: CAWSVQVQIPRETQYF. The CDR3 DNA reads as TGTGCCTGGAGTGTACAAGTACAGATACCCAGAGAGACCCAGTACTTC. The rearrangement joins TRBV30 to TRBJ2-5; D is unclear. V lost 0 bases and J lost 4, with 18 bases in between. Germline V gives CDR1 GTSNPN, CDR2 SVGIG (reference sequence). This CDR3 is 16 amino acids long.

The chain is built from TRBV24-1 and TRBJ1-1; D is ambiguous. With 5 bases removed from V and 7 bases from J, the gap between germline ends came to 10 bases. This CDR3 has 12 residues. Germline V CDR1 and CDR2: KGHDR, SFDVKD. CDR3 in DNA: TGTGCCACCAGTGGTAGTCTACTTGAAGCTTTCTTT. This gives the protein CATSGSLLEAFF.

The V gene is TRBV18, the J gene TRBJ2-7; tentatively, D is TRBD1 (5 bases). V shed 1 base and J shed 6 bases, with 10 bases lying between them. The germline V gene has CDR1 KGHSH and CDR2 LQKENI. The CDR3 covers 13 residues. This CDR3 reads CASSPHDRGEQYV. As DNA, the CDR3 is TGTGCCAGCTCACCACATGACAGAGGCGAGCAGTACGTC.

The CDR3 bases are TGTGCCAGCAGCCACCGGACTAGCGGGGGCGGGGAGACCCAGTACTTC. Protein: CASSHRTSGGGETQYF. V usage is TRBV3-1 (or the pseudogene TRBV3-2) and J usage is TRBJ2-5; 13 bases are a match to TRBD2. Trimming removed 3 bases from V and 5 bases from J; junction bases left unmatched: 6. Per germline, CDR1 LGHDT and CDR2 YNNKEL (reference sequence). The CDR3 contains 16 residues.

This chain uses TRBV29-1 with TRBJ1-1; no firm D call. CDR3 length equals 10 residues. Trimming removed 5 bases from V and 2 bases from J, with 3 bases in between. CDR1 and CDR2 from the germline V gene are SQVTM and ANQGSEA. The CDR3 nucleotides are TGCAGCGTTCTCAACACTGAAGCTTTCTTT. It yields the protein CSVLNTEAFF.

This clone was detected only once. The genes are TRBV5-6 and TRBJ2-3, with 9 nucleotides matching TRBD2. Germline trimming cut 2 bases from V and 0 bases from J; bases unmatched to any gene: 10. CDR3 length: 18 amino acids. CDR1 is SGHDT, CDR2 YYEEEE, per germline. CDR3 in amino acids: CASSFKAGGPPSTDTQYF. The CDR3 DNA sequence: TGTGCCAGCAGCTTTAAAGCGGGGGGCCCCCCTAGCACAGATACGCAGTATTTT.

The chain carries TRBV3-1 (or the pseudogene TRBV3-2) and TRBJ1-6, with D perhaps TRBD1 (6 bases). The V end lost 4 bases, the J end lost 10 bases, and 14 bases lay between the germline ends. CDR1 is LGHDT and CDR2 is YNNKEL in the germline V gene (reference sequence). CDR3 size: 14 residues. CDR3 sequence (DNA): TGTGCCAGCAGCCCCCACAGGGATGGCTCACCCCTCCACTTT. This gives the protein CASSPHRDGSPLHF.

This rearrangement joins TRBV12-3 or TRBV12-4 to TRBJ2-7, with a possible D match to TRBD2 (5 bases). Trimming took 1 base from V and 6 from J, leaving 7 bases between them. The CDR3 spans 12 residues. CDR3 DNA sequence: TGTGCCAGCAGTTTAGGACTATCCGAGCAGTACTTC. As protein: CASSLGLSEQYF.